This T cell receptor (beta chain) was observed in a study of blood T cell repertoires in COVID-19. Overall study: Specimens from acute and convalescent COVID-19 originated in the United States, Italy and Spain. PBMCs, B-cell-depleted T cells, or T cells were the source of the cDNA or gDNA that made up the material.

V lost 0 bases to trimming and J lost 2 bases; unmatched junction nucleotides: 10. From germline, CDR1 is GTSNPN and CDR2 SVGIG (reference sequence). This CDR3 is 17 amino acids long. In the authors' workflow: Nucleated cell number was recorded as an estimate derived from reference gene primer amplification. Some clones are missing from TCRdb's copy, which holds only in-frame ones; the method was immunoSEQ multiplex PCR. That table is the source of V, J and clone size, and D and trimming were worked out from the DNA. The table records around 62,000 clones, approximately 87% of them present only once.

This receptor was identified in a human donor in a cohort sampled during active COVID-19. The specimen sequenced was peripheral blood. The chain has TRBV30 and TRBJ2-5; 9 nucleotides align to TRBD2. The CDR3 coding sequence is TGTGCCTGGAGTGTTGTTTTTAGCGGGAGTAGGCAAGAGACCCAGTACTTC. Protein product: CAWSVVFSGSRQETQYF.